This T cell receptor beta chain derives from a study of blood T cell repertoires in COVID-19 (TCRdb year 2020). Some background on the complete study: Samples covering the acute and convalescent phases of COVID-19 were provided by collaborators in the United States, Italy and Spain. The prospective study material was composed of cDNA or gDNA derived from T cells, B-cell-depleted T cells, or PBMCs. The dataset comprised deeply sampled blood TCRbeta repertoires from subjects exposed to, actively infected with, or recovered from COVID-19. The repertoires were made available in a free public database intended to serve as a resource for research on the immune response to SARS-CoV-2. Samples were obtained from the ongoing ImmuneRACE study (first 160 participants) and from some 1,300 subjects provided by 6 global collaborators. Nearly every sample came with metadata listing a de-identified subject ID, COVID-19 status, age in years and sex. HLA class I and class II types, where available, came from metadata supplied by the sample provider rather than from assay-based typing. The paper's findings and limits, for the study overall: How much clinical and demographic metadata was included differed by source and by participant, and the metadata was provided uncurated.

From V the trimming removes 0 bases and from J it removes 2 bases, while the gene matches leave 12 bases of the junction unaccounted for. Based on the germline V gene (reference sequence), the CDR1 and CDR2 sequences are LNHNV and YYDKDF. The CDR3 covers 19 residues, taking in both the cysteine and the phenylalanine. The retained sequence is limited to the CDR3, 57 bases, with the frame set at the first base. As for this clone: What antigen it recognizes has not been identified. Base qualities are not provided; no much larger clone lies one nucleotide away.

The immunoSEQ Assay, a bias-controlled multiplex PCR, was used to amplify TCRbeta CDR3 regions from genomic DNA. In the source study's methods: Nucleated cell counts per sample were estimated from amplification of reference gene primers within the assay. Sequence reads were collapsed and filtered to measure the absolute abundance of every unique TCRbeta CDR3 rearrangement. For each sample, productive Simpson clonality was calculated as the square root of Simpson's diversity index across productive rearrangements. TCRdb carries this immuneACCESS record with in-frame sequences only. Its versions omit some clonotypes, under half of them owing to an unresolved V gene in the studies checked, with the rest unexplained. That table gives V, J and clone size, and the DNA gave D and trimming. Present in this sample are roughly 24,000 clones, about four fifths of which were seen just once. The top ten clones comprise roughly 34% of the sample.

Each collaborating institution followed its own protocols to collect whole blood in K2EDTA tubes. Collaborator samples were shipped for TCRbeta analysis as frozen whole blood, isolated PBMCs, or DNA extracted from either sample type. This receptor was taken from a human donor in a cohort sampled during active COVID-19. The rearrangement combines TRBV15 with TRBJ2-7; the central 11 bases match TRBD2. Input material: peripheral blood. The DNA reads as follows: TGTGCCACCAGCAGAGACCTAGCGGGAGGTTCGGTCTACACCTACGAGCAGTACTTC. This translates into CATSRDLAGGSVYTYEQYF.